The present entry profiles one TCR beta chain with its context. This specimen belongs to a study of Ad26.COV2.S vaccination and SARS-CoV-2 variants. Treatment noted: some 20 received Ad26.COV2.S at low or high dose, single or two shots; 5 received placebo; per-sample allocation not given. At day 63 after the first vaccine or placebo injection, samples were drawn. The CDR3 is 18 residues long. The V gene's germline CDR1 is SEHNR and CDR2 FQNEAQ (reference sequence). Trimming at V came to 3 bases and at J to 3 bases, leaving 14 bases not matched to a gene. The repertoire was sequenced with immunoSEQ multiplex PCR; TCRdb's copy has only in-frame clones and lacks some. The table includes more than 400,000 clones, about 90% detected once.

This chain links TRBV7-9 with TRBJ2-7; 10 nucleotides match TRBD1. The sample was peripheral blood, taken in a trial of Ad26.COV2.S vaccine versus placebo. The sequence was collected from a person between 18 and 65 years old who received the Ad26.COV2.S COVID-19 vaccine or a placebo. DNA for the CDR3: TGTGCCAGCAGCTTGGGTGGGTTCCGGGGACAGGGGATCTACGAGCAGTACTTC. This sequence encodes CASSLGGFRGQGIYEQYF. Full variable domain (remainder filled in from reference TRBV7-9 and TRBJ2-7): DTGVSQNPRHKITKRGQNVTFRCDPISEHNRLYWYRQTLGQGPEFLTYFQNEAQLEKSRLLSDRFSAERPKGSFSTLEIQRTEQGDSAMYLCASSLGGFRGQGIYEQYFGPGTRLTVT.